This T cell receptor (beta chain) originates from a study of blood T cell repertoires in COVID-19. Participants' reported clinical history set cohort assignment. Method: immunoSEQ multiplex PCR; TCRdb's copy keeps in-frame clones and lacks some. The profile shows under 400,000 clones, 80% to 90% of them singletons. Trimming shortened V by 6 bases and J by 0 bases, and 11 bases separated the two germline ends. This CDR3 contains 14 residues. The germline V gene has CDR1 MNHEY and CDR2 SVGAGI. The sample was PBMCs or T cells enriched from blood (not recorded which). This receptor was identified in a woman in her 40s with acute COVID-19. V usage is TRBV6-5 and J usage is TRBJ1-1, with a weak D call TRBD1 (6 bases). The DNA of the CDR3 is TGTGCCAGCAGCGGCAGGGGCATGAACACTGAAGCTTTCTTT. It specifies CASSGRGMNTEAFF.